Shown below are 23 T cell receptor beta chains from a single sample sequenced in a study of blood T cell repertoires in COVID-19 (dated by TCRdb to between 2020 and 2021). The library was generated by the immunoSEQ multiplex PCR assay. TCRdb re-hosts the immuneACCESS table, in-frame sequences only. Its copies lack some clones; in the studies checked, an unresolved V gene accounts for under half of them, and the cause for the rest is not known. The sample yields nearly 350,000 clones; 88% were counted once. The ten top clones hold about 7% of the sample. Sequences were obtained from peripheral blood. The receptors come from a woman aged 70-85 years with COVID-19, enrolled during active disease.

The chain links TRBV5-6 to TRBJ1-1, with 7 positions matching TRBD1. This CDR3 is 14 amino acids long. V was pared by 4 bases and J by 0 bases, with 3 bases of the junction left unmatched. Germline-derived CDR1 and CDR2 are SGHDT and YYEEEE. The chain's CDR3 is CASSQTGLNTEAFF. Written as DNA, the CDR3 is TGTGCCAGCAGCCAGACAGGGTTGAACACTGAAGCTTTCTTT.

The rearrangement joins TRBV14 to TRBJ2-1, with a weak D call TRBD2 (5 bases). The germline V and J ends were trimmed by 1 base and 9 bases, with 10 bases remaining between them. Germline lookup yields CDR1 SGHDN and CDR2 FVKESK. The CDR3 runs 13 residues. The CDR3 region is CASSQGRGLEQFF. The CDR3 DNA follows: TGTGCCAGCAGCCAAGGCCGAGGGCTTGAGCAGTTCTTC.

The chain employs TRBV2 and TRBJ1-5; maybe TRBD1 (6 bases). The CDR3 covers 14 residues. Trimming stripped 6 bases from V and 6 bases from J, with 15 bases between. The V gene's germline CDR1 is SNHLY and CDR2 FYNNEI. CDR3 loop: CASSPEQGSQPQHF. The CDR3, as DNA: TGTGCCAGCAGCCCAGAACAGGGCAGTCAGCCCCAGCATTTT.

V gene TRBV4-2 combines with J gene TRBJ2-7; TRBD1 is a possible D gene (5 bases). In germline, CDR1 is LGHNA, CDR2 YNFKEQ. The V and J ends lost 1 base and 2 bases respectively, with 9 bases between them. The CDR3 is made up of 14 amino acids. CDR3 in amino acids: CASSQGQGTYEQYF. The CDR3 DNA reads TGTGCCAGCAGCCAAGGTCAGGGCACCTACGAGCAGTACTTC.

The J gene is TRBJ2-7, the V gene TRBV9, with D maybe TRBD1 (6 bases). Germline loops: CDR1 SGDLS, CDR2 YYNGEE. Trimming cost V 4 bases and J 3 bases, with 14 bases left between them. The CDR3 sequence is 14 residues long. DNA of the CDR3: TGTGCCAGCAGCCCACCGACAGGAGACTACGAGCAGTACTTC. Its translation: CASSPPTGDYEQYF.

The rearrangement uses TRBV2 and TRBJ2-3; D might be TRBD1 (6 bases). CDR1 and CDR2 (germline): SNHLY, FYNNEI. This CDR3 region has 16 residues. Trimming removed 4 bases at V and 0 bases at J, with 14 bases between. DNA of the CDR3: TGTGCCAGCAGTGGCGAGGGGACAACTAGCACAGATACGCAGTATTTT. Translating gives CASSGEGTTSTDTQYF.

The chain employs TRBV5-1 and TRBJ2-7, with D possibly being TRBD1 (5 bases). Trimming cost V 8 bases and J 5 bases, with 23 bases left between them. This CDR3 is built from 15 residues. Per germline, CDR1 SGHRS and CDR2 YFSETQ. CDR3: CARPHQGILVHEQYF. In DNA form, the CDR3 reads TGCGCCAGACCCCACCAGGGTATCTTAGTCCACGAGCAGTACTTC.

V and J are TRBV3-1 (or the pseudogene TRBV3-2) and TRBJ1-3, with TRBD1 identical over 10 bases. Germline values: CDR1 LGHDT, CDR2 YNNKEL (reference sequence). This CDR3 is 17 amino acids long. Losses at the gene ends were 4 bases for V and 8 bases for J; bases not matched to a gene: 14. This chain's CDR3 is CASSRSSRDRGLYTIYF. The CDR3 bases are TGTGCCAGCAGCCGAAGCTCCCGGGACAGGGGCCTATACACCATATATTTT.

On this clone: The germline gene is not matched at one end of the junction; a read error may be the cause. The chain combines TRBV10-2 with TRBJ1-6; the D is unclear. CDR3 size: 18 residues. From germline, CDR1 is WSHSY and CDR2 SAAADI. The CDR3 reads CASCESEKTRPYNSPLHF. The CDR3 nucleotides read TGCGCCAGCTGTGAGTCGGAGAAGACCCGACCCTATAATTCACCCCTCCACTTT.

The table lists this clone with a few counts. Different DNA sequences within this sample yield the same CDR3. The chain employs TRBV21-1 and TRBJ1-2. TRBV21-1 is labeled a pseudogene. There are 16 residues in the CDR3. CDR3 in DNA: TGTGCCAGCAGCAAATTGTTCACTCCTACTTACCATGGCTACACCTTC. It is translated as CASSKLFTPTYHGYTF.

V and J are TRBV10-3 and TRBJ1-1; maybe TRBD1 (6 bases). Trimming cost V 3 bases and J 2 bases, with 13 bases left between them. This CDR3 contains 15 residues. Germline values: CDR1 ENHRY, CDR2 SYGVKD. In DNA, the CDR3 is TGTGCCATCAGTGATTGGGGGCAGGTAAACACTGAAGCTTTCTTT. The encoded protein is CAISDWGQVNTEAFF.

The rearrangement joins TRBV19 to TRBJ1-1; 7 bases align to TRBD1. Germline V lookup: CDR1 LNHDA, CDR2 SQIVND (reference sequence). This CDR3 contains 15 residues. With 5 bases clipped from V and 4 bases from J, the junction kept 10 bases outside the gene matches. In nucleotides, the CDR3 is TGTGCCAGTAGTCCACGCCTCGACAGGGTCACTGAAGCTTTCTTT. Translation gives CASSPRLDRVTEAFF.

The chain links TRBV30 to TRBJ2-1, with D maybe TRBD2 (6 bases). Germline V gene sequence: CDR1 GTSNPN, CDR2 SVGIG (reference sequence). This CDR3 has 10 amino acids. The CDR3 sequence is CGGAGTEQFF. CDR3 nucleotide sequence: TGTGGCGGGGCCGGGACTGAGCAGTTCTTC.

The chain is built from TRBV5-6 and TRBJ2-1; 8 bases map to TRBD2. The germline V gene has CDR1 SGHDT and CDR2 YYEEEE. Losses at the gene ends were 2 bases for V and 2 bases for J; bases not matched to a gene: 6. This CDR3 contains 16 residues. The CDR3 DNA reads as TGTGCCAGCAGCTTAGGTGGGCGGGGGGCCTACAATGAGCAGTTCTTC. Residues: CASSLGGRGAYNEQFF.

CDR3 loop: CAWTFRDRDSGYTF. CDR3 DNA: TGTGCCTGGACTTTCCGGGACAGGGACTCGGGCTACACCTTC. The chain links TRBV30 to TRBJ1-2; 9 nucleotides match TRBD1. This CDR3 has 14 amino acids. Trimming at V came to 4 bases and at J to 8 bases, leaving 11 bases not matched to a gene. Germline CDR1 and CDR2: GTSNPN and SVGIG (reference sequence).

This chain links TRBV7-2 with TRBJ1-2, with 9 bases fitting TRBD1. The germline V gene encodes CDR1 SGHTA and CDR2 FQGNSA. This CDR3 has 14 amino acids. With V trimmed by 1 base and J by 6 bases, 3 bases remained unmatched. This CDR3 reads CASSLVGQGNGYTF. Written as DNA, the CDR3 is TGTGCCAGCAGCTTAGTAGGACAGGGGAATGGCTACACCTTC.

V usage is TRBV5-6 and J usage is TRBJ2-1; a possible D gene is TRBD1 (5 bases). The CDR3 consists of 14 residues. Germline V gene sequence: CDR1 SGHDT, CDR2 YYEEEE. V was shortened by 7 bases and J by 5 bases, with 16 bases between the two germline ends. The DNA of the CDR3 is TGTGCCAGCGGCCAGGGCTGGCCCCACAATGAGCAGTTCTTC. Its protein product is CASGQGWPHNEQFF.

The chain joins TRBV2 to TRBJ2-1; 7 bases match TRBD1. The CDR3 contains 13 residues. Germline V lookup: CDR1 SNHLY, CDR2 FYNNEI. V lost 6 bases, J lost 2 bases, and 1 base stayed unmatched. CDR3 sequence reads: CASRQGTYNEQFF. The DNA for the CDR3 is TGTGCCAGCAGACAGGGGACCTACAATGAGCAGTTCTTC.

The genes are TRBV7-9 and TRBJ2-5; 7 bases fit TRBD2. The CDR3 has 16 residues. Losses at the gene ends were 1 base for V and 0 bases for J; bases not matched to a gene: 5. Per the germline V gene, CDR1 is SEHNR and CDR2 is FQNEAQ (reference sequence). The CDR3 bases are TGTGCCAGCAGCTTAGGGGAGGGCGGCCACCAAGAGACCCAGTACTTC. This codes for CASSLGEGGHQETQYF.

This clone was recorded once. The CDR3 DNA sequence: TGTGCCAGCACTCCCCACGGGAGGCATGGCTACACCTTC. This sequence encodes CASTPHGRHGYTF. The chain is built from TRBV6-6 and TRBJ1-2; D remains ambiguous. The CDR3 length is 13 residues. Per the germline V gene, CDR1 is MNHNY and CDR2 is SVGAGI (reference sequence). Trimming pared 7 bases from V and 6 bases from J, leaving 15 bases between.

The V gene is TRBV5-1, the J gene TRBJ1-1; D uncertain. CDR1 is SGHRS, CDR2 YFSETQ, per germline. This CDR3 has 13 residues. Trimming left V 0 bases short and J 3 bases short, with 6 bases between. CDR3 loop: CASSLATDTEAFF. CDR3 nucleotide sequence: TGCGCCAGCAGCTTGGCTACAGACACTGAAGCTTTCTTT. The full variable domain, completed using reference TRBV5-1 and TRBJ1-1, is KAGVTQTPRYLIKTRGQQVTLSCSPISGHRSVSWYQQTPGQGLQFLFEYFSETQRNKGNFPGRFSGRQFSNSRSEMNVSTLELGDSALYLCASSLATDTEAFFGQGTRLTVV.

The chain recombines TRBV27 with TRBJ1-6, with 11 positions matching TRBD1. Unmatched junction bases numbered 2, after V lost 2 bases and J lost 5 bases. The CDR3 runs to 16 residues. The germline gives CDR1 MNHEY, CDR2 SMNVEV (reference sequence). The CDR3 sequence: CASSLRDRGDNSPLHF. DNA for the CDR3: TGTGCCAGCAGTTTAAGGGACAGGGGGGATAATTCACCCCTCCACTTT.

The V and J genes are TRBV7-8 and TRBJ2-2; perhaps TRBD1 as D (6 bases). In germline, CDR1 is SGHVS, CDR2 FQNEAQ. V was clipped by 5 bases and J by 7 bases, with 14 bases between them. The CDR3 is 14 amino acids. The DNA of the CDR3 is TGTGCCAGCAGCATACTCAGGGGTGACGGGGAGCTGTTTTTT. Its protein product is CASSILRGDGELFF. The full variable domain, in which reference TRBV7-8 and TRBJ2-2 provide the parts outside the CDR3, is GAGVSQSPRYKVAKRGQDVALRCDPISGHVSLFWYQQALGQGPEFLTYFQNEAQLDKSGLPSDRFFAERPEGSVSTLKIQRTQQEDSAVYLCASSILRGDGELFFGEGSRLTVL.